The 2 T cell receptor beta chains listed next were all sequenced from one sample in a study of cytomegalovirus exposure and HLA in healthy donors. Only in-frame clones appear in the TCRdb table, and some are missing; sequencing was by immunoSEQ multiplex PCR. The sample lists around 300,000 clones, 88% occurring once. Input material: PBMCs. All receptors derive from a man aged 25 to 40 in good health and CMV-seronegative.

This rearrangement joins TRBV11-2 to TRBJ2-7, with 8 bases matching TRBD2. Germline assignment: CDR1 SGHAT and CDR2 FQNNGV. The V and J ends lost 0 bases and 3 bases, in that order; junction bases with no gene match: 4. The CDR3 length is 15 residues. The CDR3 is CASSLEAGVYYEQYF. CDR3 in DNA: TGTGCCAGCAGCTTAGAAGCGGGGGTATACTACGAGCAGTACTTC.

V gene TRBV10-3 combines with J gene TRBJ1-6, with TRBD1 identical over 8 bases. V dropped 6 bases and J dropped 10; count of bases not matched to a gene: 8. The CDR3 is made up of 14 amino acids. Germline V CDR1 and CDR2: ENHRY, SYGVKD. The CDR3 DNA is TGTGCCATCAGGGGGACAGGCCAGGACTCACCCCTCCACTTT. This translates into CAIRGTGQDSPLHF.